The rows below give T cell receptor beta chains drawn from one sample of a study of blood T cell repertoires in COVID-19. TCRdb keeps only in-frame clones here, not all; method: immunoSEQ multiplex PCR. The data contain around 200,000 clones, around 85% of them singletons. Sequenced sample: peripheral blood. Receptors originate from a woman aged 60 to 75 with COVID-19, enrolled during active disease. CDR3s include the opening cysteine and the closing phenylalanine or tryptophan. A D gene is named only where the DNA matches it firmly. Clone size, where shown, is once, few, many, or a class for clones that have expanded.

size,D,J,V,DNA,CDR3
-,TRBD1,TRBJ1-2,TRBV19,TGTGCCAGTAGGGGGGACAGACCTAACTATGGCTACACCTTC,CASRGDRPNYGYTF
-,TRBD2,TRBJ2-2,TRBV6-2/TRBV6-3,TGTGCCAGCAGTTACTCACATATAGCGGGAGCCACCGGGGAGCTGTTTTTT,CASSYSHIAGATGELFF
-,TRBD1,TRBJ1-2,TRBV2,TGTGCCAGCAGTAGAGACAGGGCTTATGGCTACACCTTC,CASSRDRAYGYTF
few,-,TRBJ1-2,TRBV10-3,TGTGCCATCAGTGAGGACTCAGCTAACTATGGCTACACCTTC,CAISEDSANYGYTF
once,-,TRBJ2-5,TRBV18,TGTGCCAGCTCACCGGCAGGGGGGCAAGAGACCCAGTACTTC,CASSPAGGQETQYF
-,TRBD1,TRBJ1-5,TRBV30,TGTGCCTGGAACGACAGGGCATATCAGCCCCAGCATTTT,CAWNDRAYQPQHF
-,-,TRBJ1-5,TRBV9,TGTGCCACTTCGGGACGGAGGGGACAGCCCCAGCATTTT,CATSGRRGQPQHF
-,TRBD2,TRBJ2-7,TRBV3-1/TRBV3-2,TGTGCCAGCAGCCAGCGGACTAGCGGGAGATCGGGATACGAGCAGTACTTC,CASSQRTSGRSGYEQYF
once,-,TRBJ2-1,TRBV12-3/TRBV12-4,TGTGCCAGCCAAACGGGGTACAATGAGCAGTTCTTC,CASQTGYNEQFF
few,-,TRBJ1-2,TRBV19,TGTGCCAGTACCCCCGGTGGCTATGGCTACACCTTC,CASTPGGYGYTF
-,-,TRBJ1-5,TRBV4-1,TGCGCCAGCAGCCAAGTAAGGGGAAATCAGCCCCAGCATTTT,CASSQVRGNQPQHF
-,-,TRBJ1-5,TRBV30,TGTGCCTGGAGTGGGGGGGGGAGCCAGCCCCAGCATTTT,CAWSGGGSQPQHF
-,-,TRBJ2-5,TRBV19,TGTGCCAGTAGTATTGCAGGGGATCTGGAGACCCAGTACTTC,CASSIAGDLETQYF
-,-,TRBJ1-6,TRBV30,TGTGCCTGGAGTCTAACAGGGAATGATTCACCCCTCCACTTT,CAWSLTGNDSPLHF
-,TRBD1,TRBJ1-2,TRBV7-6,TGTGCCAGCAGCCCGGGGGGGGGACAGGGATCCCGGGGCTACACCTTC,CASSPGGGQGSRGYTF
-,TRBD2,TRBJ2-1,TRBV10-3,TGTGCCATCAGTGAAGCGGGATGGTGGTTCTTC,CAISEAGWWFF
-,-,TRBJ1-3,TRBV20-1,TGCAGTGCTAGTCCTGGACAGCGCTCTGGAAACACCATATATTTT,CSASPGQRSGNTIYF
few,-,TRBJ1-1,TRBV12-3/TRBV12-4,TGTGCCAGCAGTTTGTCCAGGGGCACTGAAGCTTTCTTT,CASSLSRGTEAFF
-,-,TRBJ1-1,TRBV19,TGTGCCAGTCGGGCAGGGGTCGTCACTGAAGCTTTCTTT,CASRAGVVTEAFF
-,-,TRBJ2-7,TRBV9,TGTGCCAGCAGCGACTCCCCCGCCCTAGGCGAGCAGTACTTC,CASSDSPALGEQYF
-,-,TRBJ1-4,TRBV29-1,TGCAGCGTTGGGGGGCCGGCGGTGAGTGAAAAACTGTTTTTT,CSVGGPAVSEKLFF